These T cell receptor beta chains were read from a single sample in a study of blood T cell repertoires in COVID-19. Method: immunoSEQ multiplex PCR; TCRdb's copy keeps in-frame clones and lacks some. The sample consists of 250,000 to 400,000 clones, 70% to 90% of them appearing once. The sequencing sample was made of PBMCs or T cells enriched from blood (not recorded which). The receptors shown here come from a woman aged 25-40 years who had recovered from COVID-19. Each CDR3 is given with its conserved first and last residue. A D gene is named only where the DNA matches it firmly. Clone size is stated in some rows and not others, as once, few, many or a class when expanded.

V gene: TRBV10-3; clone size: .; J gene: TRBJ2-5; D gene: TRBD2; CDR3 DNA: TGTGCCATCAGCCTGGGGGAGGGGGAGACCCAGTACTTC; CDR3 protein: CAISLGEGETQYF
V gene: TRBV19; clone size: .; J gene: TRBJ2-1; D gene: .; CDR3 DNA: TGTGCCACGGGTGGGAATGAGCAGTTCTTC; CDR3 protein: CATGGNEQFF
V gene: TRBV5-6; clone size: .; J gene: TRBJ2-1; D gene: TRBD2; CDR3 DNA: TGTGCCAGCAGCGAGGGACTAGCGTTAAACAATGAGCAGTTCTTC; CDR3 protein: CASSEGLALNNEQFF
V gene: TRBV10-3; clone size: .; J gene: TRBJ2-7; D gene: .; CDR3 DNA: TGTGCCATCAGCATCTCCTACGAGCAGTACTTC; CDR3 protein: CAISISYEQYF
V gene: TRBV30; clone size: .; J gene: TRBJ2-2; D gene: .; CDR3 DNA: TGTGCCTGGAGCGCGGACGGGGCCGGGGAGCTGTTTTTT; CDR3 protein: CAWSADGAGELFF
V gene: TRBV9; clone size: .; J gene: TRBJ1-2; D gene: TRBD1; CDR3 DNA: TGTGCCAGCTCCGACGGACAGGGGAACTATGGCTACACCTTC; CDR3 protein: CASSDGQGNYGYTF
V gene: TRBV28; clone size: once; J gene: TRBJ1-4; D gene: .; CDR3 DNA: TGTGCCAGCAGTTTATTGGGCAGGAGGCGAGAAAAACTGTTTTTT; CDR3 protein: CASSLLGRRREKLFF
V gene: TRBV20-1; clone size: .; J gene: TRBJ2-7; D gene: .; CDR3 DNA: TGCAGTGCTAGAGACCTCTACGAGCAGTACTTC; CDR3 protein: CSARDLYEQYF
V gene: TRBV15; clone size: .; J gene: TRBJ2-3; D gene: .; CDR3 DNA: TGTGCCACCAGCAGAGATAAGCTAGCAGATACGCAGTATTTT; CDR3 protein: CATSRDKLADTQYF
V gene: TRBV3-1/TRBV3-2; clone size: once; J gene: TRBJ2-5; D gene: TRBD1; CDR3 DNA: TGTGCCAGCAGCCAATCTTCACAGGGGGCCAGGGAGACCCAGTACTTC; CDR3 protein: CASSQSSQGARETQYF
V gene: TRBV18; clone size: .; J gene: TRBJ1-4; D gene: TRBD1; CDR3 DNA: TGTGCCAGCTCACAGACAGGGTGGGATGAAAAACTGTTTTTT; CDR3 protein: CASSQTGWDEKLFF
V gene: TRBV28; clone size: .; J gene: TRBJ1-6; D gene: .; CDR3 DNA: TGTGCCAGCAGTTCCCCCCTGTTTATCGGCTCCTATAATTCACCCCTCCACTTT; CDR3 protein: CASSSPLFIGSYNSPLHF
V gene: TRBV5-1; clone size: .; J gene: TRBJ2-4; D gene: TRBD1; CDR3 DNA: TGCGCCAGCAGCATGGGGACAGGGGAGTCGTACTTC; CDR3 protein: CASSMGTGESYF
V gene: TRBV3-1/TRBV3-2; clone size: .; J gene: TRBJ1-2; D gene: .; CDR3 DNA: TGTGCCAGCAGCCAAGACCTAGGCTGGGCGGGAGTTGGCTACACCTTC; CDR3 protein: CASSQDLGWAGVGYTF
V gene: TRBV2; clone size: .; J gene: TRBJ1-6; D gene: .; CDR3 DNA: TGTGCCAGCAGTGAAAGGGGGTCCTATAATTCACCCCTCCACTTT; CDR3 protein: CASSERGSYNSPLHF
V gene: TRBV24-1; clone size: .; J gene: TRBJ2-1; D gene: .; CDR3 DNA: TGTGCCACCAGTGATCCCCGGGGTGCTAATGAGCAGTTCTTC; CDR3 protein: CATSDPRGANEQFF
V gene: TRBV5-1; clone size: .; J gene: TRBJ2-7; D gene: TRBD1; CDR3 DNA: TGCGCCAGCAGCATAGACAGGGGGGGTTACGAGCAGTACTTC; CDR3 protein: CASSIDRGGYEQYF
V gene: TRBV3-1/TRBV3-2; clone size: .; J gene: TRBJ2-5; D gene: .; CDR3 DNA: TGTGCCAGCAGCCAAGGATCTGGACAGCAAGAGACCCAGTACTTC; CDR3 protein: CASSQGSGQQETQYF
V gene: TRBV6-5; clone size: .; J gene: TRBJ1-4; D gene: TRBD1; CDR3 DNA: TGTGCCAGCAGTTACAGGGGACAGGGGGTTGAAAAACTGTTTTTT; CDR3 protein: CASSYRGQGVEKLFF
V gene: TRBV19; clone size: .; J gene: TRBJ2-5; D gene: TRBD2; CDR3 DNA: TGTGCCAGTAGTATAGTCGGGCTAGCGGGGGAGGGGACCCAGTACTTC; CDR3 protein: CASSIVGLAGEGTQYF
V gene: TRBV7-3; clone size: .; J gene: TRBJ1-1; D gene: TRBD1; CDR3 DNA: TGTGCCAGCAGCCCCGACAGGGGGCGGTTCACTGAAGCTTTCTTT; CDR3 protein: CASSPDRGRFTEAFF
V gene: TRBV7-9; clone size: once; J gene: TRBJ1-2; D gene: TRBD1; CDR3 DNA: TGTGCCAGCAGCTCCCCCTCGGGACAGGGAACCGACAACGACTATGGCTACACCTTC; CDR3 protein: CASSSPSGQGTDNDYGYTF
V gene: TRBV5-1; clone size: few; J gene: TRBJ2-2; D gene: TRBD1; CDR3 DNA: TGCGCCGGAAGGACAGGGCTTGAGATCGGGGAGCTGTTTTTT; CDR3 protein: CAGRTGLEIGELFF
V gene: TRBV18; clone size: .; J gene: TRBJ1-1; D gene: .; CDR3 DNA: TGTGCCAGCTCACCCTACGGCACTGAAGCTTTCTTT; CDR3 protein: CASSPYGTEAFF
V gene: TRBV7-7; clone size: .; J gene: TRBJ2-7; D gene: TRBD1; CDR3 DNA: TGTGCCAGCAGCCCGAGAGGTGCGGGACAGGGGGTTATCGAGCAGTACTTC; CDR3 protein: CASSPRGAGQGVIEQYF
V gene: TRBV6-6; clone size: .; J gene: TRBJ1-3; D gene: TRBD1; CDR3 DNA: TGTGCCAGCAGTCTCACAGGGGGCGGGAGCTCTGGAAACACCATATATTTT; CDR3 protein: CASSLTGGGSSGNTIYF
V gene: TRBV19; clone size: .; J gene: TRBJ1-4; D gene: .; CDR3 DNA: TGTGCCAGTAGTATAGGGGACTATCAAAAACTGTTTTTT; CDR3 protein: CASSIGDYQKLFF
V gene: TRBV29-1; clone size: once; J gene: TRBJ1-5; D gene: .; CDR3 DNA: TGCAGCGCCATACTGGGAGGAGGCAATCAGCCCCAGCATTTT; CDR3 protein: CSAILGGGNQPQHF
V gene: TRBV4-3; clone size: .; J gene: TRBJ2-7; D gene: TRBD2; CDR3 DNA: TGCGCCAGCAGTCGTGACGTTATGGGAGCGGGAATGCCCTACGAGCAGTACTTC; CDR3 protein: CASSRDVMGAGMPYEQYF
V gene: TRBV1; clone size: .; J gene: TRBJ1-2; D gene: .; CDR3 DNA: TGCACCAGCAGCCGGGACAGGGGAGACTATGGCTACACCTTC; CDR3 protein: CTSSRDRGDYGYTF
V gene: TRBV28; clone size: once; J gene: TRBJ1-6; D gene: .; CDR3 DNA: TGTGCCAGCAGTTTACTACAGAATAATTCACCCCTCCACTTT; CDR3 protein: CASSLLQNNSPLHF
V gene: TRBV5-4; clone size: few; J gene: TRBJ2-7; D gene: .; CDR3 DNA: TGTGCCAGCAGCTTGTGGCAGTACGAGCAGTACTTC; CDR3 protein: CASSLWQYEQYF
V gene: TRBV28; clone size: .; J gene: TRBJ1-4; D gene: .; CDR3 DNA: TGTGCCAGCAGTTCGGGAGGCGGGGGTAGAGAGGAAAAACTGTTTTTT; CDR3 protein: CASSSGGGGREEKLFF
V gene: TRBV4-2; clone size: .; J gene: TRBJ2-5; D gene: .; CDR3 DNA: TGTGCCAGCAGCCAGACAGACAGGTATCAAGAGACCCAGTACTTC; CDR3 protein: CASSQTDRYQETQYF
V gene: TRBV27; clone size: .; J gene: TRBJ1-5; D gene: .; CDR3 DNA: TGTGCCAGCAGTCTTTCAGGGGTTCTGGAGCCCCAGCATTTT; CDR3 protein: CASSLSGVLEPQHF
V gene: TRBV11-2; clone size: .; J gene: TRBJ2-7; D gene: .; CDR3 DNA: TGTGCCAGCAGCCGTACGGTAAAGCAGTACTTC; CDR3 protein: CASSRTVKQYF
V gene: TRBV28; clone size: .; J gene: TRBJ1-5; D gene: TRBD1; CDR3 DNA: TGTGCCAGCAGTCAAAGACAGGGGGCCTATAGCAATCAGCCCCAGCATTTT; CDR3 protein: CASSQRQGAYSNQPQHF
V gene: TRBV12-3/TRBV12-4; clone size: .; J gene: TRBJ1-1; D gene: TRBD1; CDR3 DNA: TGTGCCAGCAGTACAGGGGTCCCCACTGAAGCTTTCTTT; CDR3 protein: CASSTGVPTEAFF
V gene: TRBV5-1; clone size: .; J gene: TRBJ2-7; D gene: TRBD1; CDR3 DNA: TGCGCCAGCAGCTCAGGACAGGGTATGGAGCAGTACTTC; CDR3 protein: CASSSGQGMEQYF
V gene: TRBV11-2; clone size: .; J gene: TRBJ1-2; D gene: .; CDR3 DNA: TGTGCCAGCAGCTTATACCTAAACTATGGCTACACCTTC; CDR3 protein: CASSLYLNYGYTF
V gene: TRBV3-1/TRBV3-2; clone size: once; J gene: TRBJ1-1; D gene: .; CDR3 DNA: TGTGCCAGCAGCCTTCGGGGGGCTGGAGCTTTCTTT; CDR3 protein: CASSLRGAGAFF
V gene: TRBV3-1/TRBV3-2; clone size: .; J gene: TRBJ1-4; D gene: .; CDR3 DNA: TGTGCCAGCAGCACCTACAGGGTAGAGGGTGAAAAACTGTTTTTT; CDR3 protein: CASSTYRVEGEKLFF
V gene: TRBV12-3/TRBV12-4; clone size: .; J gene: TRBJ1-2; D gene: .; CDR3 DNA: TGTGCCAGCAGTCTAACAGGAAACCCTGGCTACACCTTC; CDR3 protein: CASSLTGNPGYTF
V gene: TRBV6-2/TRBV6-3; clone size: .; J gene: TRBJ1-5; D gene: TRBD1; CDR3 DNA: TGTGCCAGCAGTTACTCATTGGCAGGGGGTAAAAATAGCAATCAGCCCCAGCATTTT; CDR3 protein: CASSYSLAGGKNSNQPQHF
V gene: TRBV6-5; clone size: .; J gene: TRBJ2-2; D gene: .; CDR3 DNA: TGTGCCAGCAGTCCGGATGACTTGAACACCGGGGAGCTGTTTTTT; CDR3 protein: CASSPDDLNTGELFF
V gene: TRBV7-9; clone size: .; J gene: TRBJ1-6; D gene: .; CDR3 DNA: TGTGCCAGCGGAAGCGCCGGCGGTAATTCACCCCTCCACTTT; CDR3 protein: CASGSAGGNSPLHF
V gene: TRBV6-1; clone size: .; J gene: TRBJ2-7; D gene: .; CDR3 DNA: TGTGCCAGCAGTGAAGTTAGGCGGGGCTACGAGCAGTACTTC; CDR3 protein: CASSEVRRGYEQYF
V gene: TRBV3-1/TRBV3-2; clone size: .; J gene: TRBJ1-1; D gene: .; CDR3 DNA: TGTGCCAGCAGCCAAGAGGCAGGTTCTGGGACTGAAGCTTTCTTT; CDR3 protein: CASSQEAGSGTEAFF
V gene: TRBV15; clone size: few; J gene: TRBJ2-5; D gene: .; CDR3 DNA: TGTGCCACCAGCATCGAGCTCCGGGGGGAGACCCAGTACTTC; CDR3 protein: CATSIELRGETQYF
V gene: TRBV6-2/TRBV6-3; clone size: few; J gene: TRBJ2-3; D gene: TRBD1; CDR3 DNA: TGTGCCAGCAGTTACATTACAGGGGTGACAGATACGCAGTATTTT; CDR3 protein: CASSYITGVTDTQYF
V gene: TRBV5-8; clone size: .; J gene: TRBJ2-7; D gene: TRBD1; CDR3 DNA: TGTGCCAGCAGCTCCCCTTGGGACAGGACGTACTACGAGCAGTACTTC; CDR3 protein: CASSSPWDRTYYEQYF
V gene: TRBV6-5; clone size: .; J gene: TRBJ2-5; D gene: .; CDR3 DNA: TGTGCCAGCAGCCTGGGGACATCCCTCGCGGAGACCCAGTACTTC; CDR3 protein: CASSLGTSLAETQYF
V gene: TRBV20-1; clone size: .; J gene: TRBJ2-5; D gene: .; CDR3 DNA: TGCAGTGCTCTCCAAGAGACCCAGTACTTC; CDR3 protein: CSALQETQYF
V gene: TRBV6-5; clone size: .; J gene: TRBJ1-5; D gene: .; CDR3 DNA: TGTGCCAGCAGGCGCAGGGTGGGTCAGCCCCAGCATTTT; CDR3 protein: CASRRRVGQPQHF
V gene: TRBV12-3/TRBV12-4; clone size: .; J gene: TRBJ2-2; D gene: .; CDR3 DNA: TGTGCCAGCCGCCCGGCGGACGGGGAGCTGTTTTTT; CDR3 protein: CASRPADGELFF